One TCR beta chain is described in this entry. Its antigen is not identified. In the same sample, other DNA sequences code for this CDR3. Generated by immunoSEQ multiplex PCR, the TCRdb table keeps only in-frame clones and is missing some. This table has approximately 1.4 million clones, 95% to 99% appearing once. With 4 bases clipped from V and 0 bases from J, the junction kept 2 bases outside the gene matches. The CDR3 is 16 amino acids. Germline lookup yields CDR1 SGHNT and CDR2 YYREEE (reference sequence). These data originate in a study of shared clonotypes between healthy human individuals. Study-wide background: Researchers drew samples from a couple of women and three men aged 18 to 49.

All the donors were Caucasian adults who lived in Nashville, Tennessee. Whole-study findings and limits: In this cohort, only blood was sampled, and tissue repertoires likely differ.

This chain links TRBV5-4 with TRBJ2-2; 11 bases are a match to TRBD2. The material sequenced was naive CD4+ T cells sorted from blood. Stated subset: CD45RA+ positively selected. This TCR came from a man under 40 in good health. The CDR3: CASSRGLAANTGELFF. CDR3 sequence (DNA): TGTGCCAGCAGCAGGGGACTAGCGGCGAACACCGGGGAGCTGTTTTTT.